This record looks at one T cell receptor (beta chain) sequence and its context. Antigen: not known. These data belong to a study of CXCR3-negative and CXCR3-positive naive CD8 T cells. The study, taken as a whole, reports: High diversity, comparable across both naive subsets, contrasted with much lower diversity in memory CD8+ cells.

CDR3 length equals 11 residues. The germline gives CDR1 ENHRY, CDR2 SYGVKD. The authors made the TRB cDNA libraries by 5' RACE using UMI labels. Following a re-call of the 5' RACE reads, TCRdb has one entry per CDR3 protein and lacks DNA. This listing includes about 90,000 distinct CDR3 sequences. Naive cells were sorted as CD45RO-, CCR7+, CD27+ and CD95-. Sequenced sample: naive CXCR3- CD8+ T cells from blood. The sample's subset: CD45RO-CCR7+CD27+CD95- naive CD8+ T cells lacking CXCR3 (TNR3-). This TCR came from a human donor in good health. Some clones in this sample may be carry-over from other donors' samples. The chain employs TRBV10-3 and TRBJ2-3; the D call of TRBD1 rests on TCRdb alone, since no DNA is present to check it. The CDR3 spells CAIKDRNTQYF.